Each of the 5 T cell receptor beta chains below was sequenced from the same sample in a study of human T cells and chemical hapten exposure. TCRdb passed the RACE reads through MiXCR, listing each CDR3 protein once. The repertoire includes 95,000 to 100,000 distinct CDR3 sequences, 9.5% to 15% of them detected once, and over 2% sits in the top ten. Time point indicated: patch test 1, 2 weeks after DPC sensitization. The treatment is: therapeutic diphenylcyclopropenone sensitization with weekly scalp DPC. The sample was whole blood, taken in connection with sensitization to the hapten diphenylcyclopropenone (DPC). These receptors were taken from a middle-aged woman with alopecia areata. Some clones in this sample may be carry-over from other donors' samples.

The gene calls are TRBV6-5 and TRBJ2-2; TRBD1 might be the D (6 bases). CDR3 length: 15 residues. Per germline, CDR1 MNHEY and CDR2 SVGAGI. V gave up 6 bases and J gave up 2 bases, with 13 bases separating them. This CDR3 reads CASSRTDPNTGELFF. DNA for the CDR3: TGTGCCAGCAGCCGGACAGATCCTAACACCGGGGAGCTGTTTTTT.

Only a few counts were recorded for this clonotype. The chain carries TRBV29-1 and TRBJ2-7; D may be TRBD1 (7 bases). Germline-derived CDR1 and CDR2 are SQVTM and ANQGSEA. This CDR3 contains 13 residues. Trimming left V 8 bases short and J 6 bases short, with 20 bases between. CDR3 region: CSPQNRGGCEQYF. The CDR3 DNA sequence: TGCAGCCCCCAAAACAGGGGAGGCTGCGAGCAGTACTTC.

This clonotype was counted only a few times. The genes are TRBV6-5 and TRBJ1-1; D is possibly TRBD1 (5 bases). V was pared by 4 bases and J by 4 bases, with 10 bases between. In germline, CDR1 is MNHEY, CDR2 SVGAGI. The CDR3 runs 13 residues. The DNA of the CDR3 is TGTGCCAGCAGTTCGGGGCACACCACTGAAGCTTTCTTT. The encoded protein is CASSSGHTTEAFF.

The chain carries TRBV29-1 and TRBJ2-7; D is unclear. This CDR3 has 12 amino acids. Trimming left V 2 bases short and J 3 bases short, with 8 bases between. Germline values: CDR1 SQVTM, CDR2 ANQGSEA. CDR3 amino acids: CSVEMQNYEQYF. The CDR3 DNA is TGCAGCGTTGAAATGCAGAACTACGAGCAGTACTTC.

V is TRBV4-1 and J is TRBJ1-2; 7 bases match TRBD1. CDR1 is MGHRA, CDR2 YSYEKL, per germline. V gave up 2 bases and J gave up 1 base; unmatched junction bases: 10. The CDR3 is made up of 17 amino acids. The CDR3 is CASSQTQGERGNYGYTF. CDR3 coding DNA: TGCGCCAGCAGCCAAACCCAGGGGGAGCGGGGTAACTATGGCTACACCTTC.